The rows below give T cell receptor beta chains drawn from one sample of a study of T-cell memory formation after mild COVID-19. TCRdb itself ran the 5' RACE reads through MiXCR, one entry per CDR3 protein. The repertoire has 400,000 to 450,000 distinct CDR3 sequences, roughly 18% of them found once; the top ten carry about a fifth. The sequenced sample was PBMCs or a T cell subset sorted from them (not recorded which). Every receptor here comes from a man aged 18 to 30 who had mild COVID-19 (a few samples of this study predate the infection). Cell type and time point are not known. The conserved cysteine and the conserved F or W are not part of the CDR3 here.

TRBJ2-1 | TRBV23-1 | 15 | ASSLGGTGESYNEQF
TRBJ1-6 | TRBV3-1 | 16 | ASSQGRPDGAYNSPLH
TRBJ2-3 | TRBV11-2 | 12 | ASSLNHGGFTQY
TRBJ2-7 | TRBV7-9 | 14 | ASSLVRTVIYPEQY
TRBJ1-4 | TRBV18 | 12 | ASSLRQPNEKLF
TRBJ1-2 | TRBV14 | 14 | ASSQDLFTPRYGYT
TRBJ2-2 | TRBV12-3/TRBV12-4 | 12 | ASSFTGATAPLF
TRBJ1-6 | TRBV6-5 | 11 | ASSYEGYSPLH
TRBJ2-7 | TRBV7-3 | 12 | ASRIKAGTYEQY
TRBJ2-2 | TRBV24-1 | 12 | ATSDGGNTGELF
TRBJ2-2 | TRBV11-1 | 15 | ASTVLGGVANTGELF
TRBJ2-3 | TRBV2 | 14 | ASSTPGRGGRDTQY
TRBJ2-7 | TRBV7-2 | 11 | ASSAGQVYEQY
TRBJ1-5 | TRBV7-8 | 14 | ASSLEGGTANQPQH
TRBJ1-6 | TRBV5-1 | 12 | ASSLIRRYSPLH
TRBJ2-1 | TRBV27 | 11 | ASSLGGINEQF
TRBJ2-5 | TRBV20-1 | 10 | SAPTQFGTQY
TRBJ1-6 | TRBV15 | 11 | ATSRVATSPLH
TRBJ2-5 | TRBV6-2/TRBV6-3 | 9 | ASSKRETQY
TRBJ1-5 | TRBV7-8 | 14 | ASTLGVVGINQPQH
TRBJ1-5 | TRBV6-5 | 13 | ASSYSRGGSQPQH
TRBJ2-2 | TRBV29-1 | 13 | SVEVAGSNTGELF
TRBJ1-5 | TRBV20-1 | 7 | SVDQPQH
TRBJ1-2 | TRBV4-1 | 13 | ASSQGRTGNYGYT
TRBJ1-3 | TRBV28 | 13 | ASSRLPGTGNTIY
TRBJ1-1 | TRBV12-3/TRBV12-4 | 13 | ASSLGERVKTEAF
TRBJ2-1 | TRBV9 | 14 | ASSNMAGQGEDEQF
TRBJ2-1 | TRBV20-1 | 14 | STRGLAGGVGDEQF
TRBJ2-1 | TRBV28 | 10 | ASSLRGFEQF
TRBJ1-1 | TRBV18 | 12 | ASSPRDTNTEAF
TRBJ1-6 | TRBV30 | 12 | AWSVGTRGGPLH
TRBJ2-7 | TRBV5-5 | 13 | ASSSQTSGGHEQY
TRBJ2-7 | TRBV4-2 | 13 | ASSQGPPGSYEQY
TRBJ2-1 | TRBV25-1 | 11 | ASRLAGGNEQF
TRBJ2-2 | TRBV12-3/TRBV12-4 | 11 | ASNLGSAGELF
TRBJ2-3 | TRBV5-1 | 13 | ASSPTPESTDTQY
TRBJ2-3 | TRBV9 | 11 | ASSGSWTDTQY
TRBJ2-7 | TRBV7-9 | 13 | ASSRGGTGNPEQY
TRBJ2-7 | TRBV7-9 | 11 | ASSLDRGYEQY
TRBJ2-2 | TRBV27 | 12 | ASRGTANTGELF
TRBJ2-1 | TRBV12-3/TRBV12-4 | 13 | ASRPTSGAYNEQF
TRBJ2-1 | TRBV28 | 12 | ASSLEGGDNEQF
TRBJ1-4 | TRBV6-6 | 11 | ASSFRDLGKLF
TRBJ1-5 | TRBV12-3/TRBV12-4 | 13 | ASSLEGRANQPQH
TRBJ1-2 | TRBV24-1 | 9 | ATSDIYGYT
TRBJ2-5 | TRBV21-1 | 11 | ASSTSRQETQY
TRBJ1-5 | TRBV7-3 | 13 | ASTGPGGGWRPQH
TRBJ1-1 | TRBV29-1 | 10 | SVEREEDSAF
TRBJ2-3 | TRBV5-1 | 12 | ASSMPGQQDTQY
TRBJ2-6 | TRBV12-3/TRBV12-4 | 14 | ASSFIGSTGANVLT
TRBJ2-7 | TRBV6-2/TRBV6-3 | 12 | ASTRTGQSYEQY
TRBJ1-3 | TRBV12-3/TRBV12-4 | 12 | DSSLAGLGNTIY
TRBJ1-2 | TRBV6-5 | 10 | ATTKVGYGYT
TRBJ1-2 | TRBV25-1 | 13 | ASSAYGTELYGYT